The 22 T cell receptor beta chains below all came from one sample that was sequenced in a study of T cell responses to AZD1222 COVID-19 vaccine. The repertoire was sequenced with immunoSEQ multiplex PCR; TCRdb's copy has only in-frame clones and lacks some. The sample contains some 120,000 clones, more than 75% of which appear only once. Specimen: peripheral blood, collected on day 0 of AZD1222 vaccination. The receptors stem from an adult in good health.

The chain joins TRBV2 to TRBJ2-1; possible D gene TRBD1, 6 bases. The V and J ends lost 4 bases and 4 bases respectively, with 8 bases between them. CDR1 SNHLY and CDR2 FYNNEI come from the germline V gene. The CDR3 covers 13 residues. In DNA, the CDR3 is TGTGCCAGCAGTGGGACAGAGTACAATGAGCAGTTCTTC. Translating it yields CASSGTEYNEQFF.

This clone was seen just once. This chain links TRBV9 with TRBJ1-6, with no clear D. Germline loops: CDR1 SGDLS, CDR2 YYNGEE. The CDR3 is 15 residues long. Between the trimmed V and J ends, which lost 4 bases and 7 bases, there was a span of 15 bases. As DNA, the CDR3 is TGTGCCAGCAGCCCTGGTGGGGTTCGGAATTCACCCCTCCACTTT. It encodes CASSPGGVRNSPLHF.

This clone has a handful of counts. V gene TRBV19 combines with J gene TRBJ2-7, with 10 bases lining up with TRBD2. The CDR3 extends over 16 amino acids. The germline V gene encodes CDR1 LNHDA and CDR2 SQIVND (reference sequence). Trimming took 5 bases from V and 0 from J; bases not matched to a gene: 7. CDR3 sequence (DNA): TGTGCCAGTAGTTTGGTAGCGGGAGGTCACTCCTACGAGCAGTACTTC. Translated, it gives CASSLVAGGHSYEQYF.

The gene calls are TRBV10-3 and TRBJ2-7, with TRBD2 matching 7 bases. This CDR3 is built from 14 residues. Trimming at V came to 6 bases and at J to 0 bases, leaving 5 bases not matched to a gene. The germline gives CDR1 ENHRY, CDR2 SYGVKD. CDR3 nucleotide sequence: TGTGCCATCAGACCTAGCGGAAGCTCCTACGAGCAGTACTTC. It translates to CAIRPSGSSYEQYF.

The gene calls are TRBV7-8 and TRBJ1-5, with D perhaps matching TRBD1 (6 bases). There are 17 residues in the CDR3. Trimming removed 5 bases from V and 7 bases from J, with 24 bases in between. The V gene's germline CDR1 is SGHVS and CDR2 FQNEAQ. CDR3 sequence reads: CASSPVGGYLRGQPQHF. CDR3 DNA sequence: TGTGCCAGCAGCCCCGTGGGGGGCTACCTAAGAGGCCAGCCCCAGCATTTT.

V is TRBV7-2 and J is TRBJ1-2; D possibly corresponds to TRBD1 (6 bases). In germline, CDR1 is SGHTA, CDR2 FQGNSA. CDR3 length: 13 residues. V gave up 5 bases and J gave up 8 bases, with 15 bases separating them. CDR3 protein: CASSQQGSEGYTF. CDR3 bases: TGTGCCAGCAGCCAACAGGGATCCGAAGGCTACACCTTC.

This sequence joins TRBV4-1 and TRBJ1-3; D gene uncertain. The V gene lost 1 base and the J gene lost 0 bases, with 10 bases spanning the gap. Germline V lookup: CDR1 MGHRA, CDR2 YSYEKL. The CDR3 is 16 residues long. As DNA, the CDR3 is TGCGCCAGCAGCCAAGTGCCGCCAAACTCTGGAAACACCATATATTTT. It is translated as CASSQVPPNSGNTIYF.

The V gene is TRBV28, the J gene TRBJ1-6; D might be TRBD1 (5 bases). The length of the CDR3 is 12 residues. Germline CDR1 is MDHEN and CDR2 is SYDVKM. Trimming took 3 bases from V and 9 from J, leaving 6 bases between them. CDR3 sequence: CASSFGASPLHF. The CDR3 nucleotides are TGTGCCAGCAGTTTCGGGGCTTCACCCCTCCACTTT.

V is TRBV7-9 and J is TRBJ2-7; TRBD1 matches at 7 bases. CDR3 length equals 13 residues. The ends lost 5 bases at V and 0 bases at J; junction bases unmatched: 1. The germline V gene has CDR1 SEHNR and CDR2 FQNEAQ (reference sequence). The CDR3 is CASSNRGSYEQYF. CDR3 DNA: TGTGCCAGCAGCAACAGGGGCTCCTACGAGCAGTACTTC.

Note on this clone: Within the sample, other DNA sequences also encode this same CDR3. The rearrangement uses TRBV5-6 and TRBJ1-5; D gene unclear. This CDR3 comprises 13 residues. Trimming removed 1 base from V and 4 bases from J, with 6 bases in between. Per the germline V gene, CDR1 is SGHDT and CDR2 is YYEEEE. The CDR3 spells CASSLLGNQPQHF. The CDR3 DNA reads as TGTGCCAGCAGCTTGTTGGGTAATCAGCCCCAGCATTTT. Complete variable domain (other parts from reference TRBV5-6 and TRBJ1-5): DAGVTQSPTHLIKTRGQQVTLRCSPKSGHDTVSWYQQALGQGPQFIFQYYEEEERQRGNFPDRFSGHQFPNYSSELNVNALLLGDSALYLCASSLLGNQPQHFGDGTRLSIL.

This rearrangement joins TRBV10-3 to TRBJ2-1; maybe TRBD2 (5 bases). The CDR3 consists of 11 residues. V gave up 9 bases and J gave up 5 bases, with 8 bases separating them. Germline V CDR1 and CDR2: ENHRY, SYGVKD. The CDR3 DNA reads TGTGCCATAACTAGTAACAATGAGCAGTTCTTC. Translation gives CAITSNNEQFF.

In DNA form, the CDR3 reads TGTGCCAGCAGCACCGGGACAGGGAGCTTCTACGAGCAGTACTTC. It yields the protein CASSTGTGSFYEQYF. The chain recombines TRBV9 with TRBJ2-7, with 9 bases identical to TRBD1. CDR1 is SGDLS, CDR2 YYNGEE, per germline. The CDR3 totals 15 residues. Unmatched junction bases numbered 8, after V lost 4 bases and J lost 3 bases.

The chain's CDR3 is CAWSVMSREKLFF. DNA of the CDR3: TGTGCCTGGAGTGTAATGTCACGTGAAAAACTGTTTTTT. The chain employs TRBV30 and TRBJ1-4; D uncertain. CDR1 is GTSNPN and CDR2 is SVGIG in the germline V gene (reference sequence). CDR3 length equals 13 residues. Trimming left V 0 bases short and J 7 bases short, with 9 bases between.

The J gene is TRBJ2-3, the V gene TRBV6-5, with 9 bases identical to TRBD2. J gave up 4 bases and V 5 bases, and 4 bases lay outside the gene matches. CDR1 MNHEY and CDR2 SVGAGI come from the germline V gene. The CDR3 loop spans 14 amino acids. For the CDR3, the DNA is TGTGCCAGCAGTCGTAGACTAGCGGCAGATACGCAGTATTTT. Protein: CASSRRLAADTQYF.

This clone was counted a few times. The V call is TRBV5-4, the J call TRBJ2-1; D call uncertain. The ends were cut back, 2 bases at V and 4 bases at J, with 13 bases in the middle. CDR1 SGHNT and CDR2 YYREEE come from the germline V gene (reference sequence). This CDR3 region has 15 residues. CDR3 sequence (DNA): TGTGCCAGCAGCTTCCTCGCACTACCATACAATGAGCAGTTCTTC. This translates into CASSFLALPYNEQFF.

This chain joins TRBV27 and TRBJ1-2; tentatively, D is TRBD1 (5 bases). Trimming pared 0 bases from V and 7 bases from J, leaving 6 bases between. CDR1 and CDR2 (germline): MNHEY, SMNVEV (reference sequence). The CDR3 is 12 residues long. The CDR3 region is CASSLSGVGYTF. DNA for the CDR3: TGTGCCAGCAGTTTATCGGGGGTTGGCTACACCTTC.

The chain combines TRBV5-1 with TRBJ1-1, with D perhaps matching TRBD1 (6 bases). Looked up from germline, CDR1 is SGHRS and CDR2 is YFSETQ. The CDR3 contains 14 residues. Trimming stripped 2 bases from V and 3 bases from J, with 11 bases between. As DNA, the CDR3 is TGCGCCAGCAGCTTACAGGGTCGGGACACTGAAGCTTTCTTT. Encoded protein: CASSLQGRDTEAFF.

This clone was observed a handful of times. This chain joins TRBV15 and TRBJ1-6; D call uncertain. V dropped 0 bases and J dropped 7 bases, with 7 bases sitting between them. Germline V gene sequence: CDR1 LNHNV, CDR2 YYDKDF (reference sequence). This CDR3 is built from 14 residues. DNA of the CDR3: TGTGCCACCAGCAGAGAGATGGAGAATTCACCCCTCCACTTT. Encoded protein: CATSREMENSPLHF.

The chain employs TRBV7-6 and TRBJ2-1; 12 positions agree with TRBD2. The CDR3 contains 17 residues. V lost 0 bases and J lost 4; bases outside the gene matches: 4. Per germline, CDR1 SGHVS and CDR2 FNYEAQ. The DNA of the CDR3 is TGTGCCAGCAGCTTAGCTATGGGGACTAGCGGGTACAATGAGCAGTTCTTC. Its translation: CASSLAMGTSGYNEQFF. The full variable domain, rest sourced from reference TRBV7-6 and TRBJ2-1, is GAGVSQSPRYKVTKRGQDVALRCDPISGHVSLYWYRQALGQGPEFLTYFNYEAQQDKSGLPNDRFSAERPEGSISTLTIQRTEQRDSAMYRCASSLAMGTSGYNEQFFGPGTRLTVL.

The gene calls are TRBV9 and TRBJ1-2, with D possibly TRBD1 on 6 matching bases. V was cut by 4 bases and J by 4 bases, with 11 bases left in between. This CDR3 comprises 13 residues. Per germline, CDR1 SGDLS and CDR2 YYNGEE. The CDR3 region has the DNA TGTGCCAGCAGCTCAACAGGGAGCTATGGCTACACCTTC. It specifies CASSSTGSYGYTF.

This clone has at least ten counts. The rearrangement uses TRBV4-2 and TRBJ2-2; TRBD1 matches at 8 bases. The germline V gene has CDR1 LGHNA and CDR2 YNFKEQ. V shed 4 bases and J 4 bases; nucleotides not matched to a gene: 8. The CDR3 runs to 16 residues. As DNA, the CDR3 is TGTGCCAGCAGCCCCCCATCGACAGGGGCCACCGGGGAGCTGTTTTTT. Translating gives CASSPPSTGATGELFF.

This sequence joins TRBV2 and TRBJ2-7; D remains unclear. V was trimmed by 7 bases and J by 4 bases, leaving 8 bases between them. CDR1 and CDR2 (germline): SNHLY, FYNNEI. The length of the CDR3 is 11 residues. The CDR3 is CASTPLYEQYF. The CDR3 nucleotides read TGTGCCAGCACCCCATTATACGAGCAGTACTTC.